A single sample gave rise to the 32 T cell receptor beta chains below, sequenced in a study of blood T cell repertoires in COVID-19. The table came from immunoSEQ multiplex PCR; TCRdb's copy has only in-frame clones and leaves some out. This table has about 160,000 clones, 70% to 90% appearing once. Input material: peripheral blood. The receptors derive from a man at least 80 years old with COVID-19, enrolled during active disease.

CDR3 in DNA: TGTGCCAGCAGACCCGGGACAGGGGGGACCCAGTACTTC. Its protein product is CASRPGTGGTQYF. This chain joins TRBV28 and TRBJ2-5; 11 positions match TRBD1. The V segment lost 6 bases and the J segment 7 bases; nucleotides outside the gene matches: 4. The CDR3 runs 13 residues. CDR1 and CDR2 from the germline V gene are MDHEN and SYDVKM.

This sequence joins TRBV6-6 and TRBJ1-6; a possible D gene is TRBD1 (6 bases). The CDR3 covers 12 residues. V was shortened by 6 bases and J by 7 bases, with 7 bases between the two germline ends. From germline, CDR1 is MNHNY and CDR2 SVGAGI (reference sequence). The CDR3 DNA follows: TGTGCCAGCAGCACAGGGAATTCACCCCTCCACTTT. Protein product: CASSTGNSPLHF.

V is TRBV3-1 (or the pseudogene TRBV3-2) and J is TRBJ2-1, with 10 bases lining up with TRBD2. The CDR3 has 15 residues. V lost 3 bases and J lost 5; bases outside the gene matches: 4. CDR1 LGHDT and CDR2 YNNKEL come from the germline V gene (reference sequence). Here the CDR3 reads CASSQKRGGNNEQFF. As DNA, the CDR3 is TGTGCCAGCAGCCAGAAGCGGGGGGGTAACAATGAGCAGTTCTTC.

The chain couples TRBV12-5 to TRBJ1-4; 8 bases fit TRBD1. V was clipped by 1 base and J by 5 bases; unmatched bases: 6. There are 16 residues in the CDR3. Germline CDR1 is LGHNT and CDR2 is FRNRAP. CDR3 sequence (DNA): TGTGCTAGTGGTTTGGGACAGGGGTCATGGAATGAAAAACTGTTTTTT. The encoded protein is CASGLGQGSWNEKLFF.

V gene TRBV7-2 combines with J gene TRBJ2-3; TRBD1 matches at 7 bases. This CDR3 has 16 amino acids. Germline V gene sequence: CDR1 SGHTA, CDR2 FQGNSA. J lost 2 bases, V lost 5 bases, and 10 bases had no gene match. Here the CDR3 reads CASSLRTGVYTDTQYF. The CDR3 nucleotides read TGTGCCAGCAGCCTTCGGACAGGCGTATACACAGATACGCAGTATTTT.

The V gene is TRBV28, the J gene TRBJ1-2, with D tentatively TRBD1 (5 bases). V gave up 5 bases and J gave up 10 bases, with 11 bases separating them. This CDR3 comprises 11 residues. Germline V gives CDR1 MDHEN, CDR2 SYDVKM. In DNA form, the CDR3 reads TGTGCCAGCAGTCCCCAGGGCCCCTACACCTTC. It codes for CASSPQGPYTF.

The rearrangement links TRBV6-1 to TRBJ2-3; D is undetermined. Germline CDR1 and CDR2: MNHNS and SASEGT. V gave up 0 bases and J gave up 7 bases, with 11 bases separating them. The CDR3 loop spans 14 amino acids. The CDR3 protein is CASSEAIRGYTQYF. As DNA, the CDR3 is TGTGCCAGCAGTGAAGCTATTAGAGGTTATACGCAGTATTTT.

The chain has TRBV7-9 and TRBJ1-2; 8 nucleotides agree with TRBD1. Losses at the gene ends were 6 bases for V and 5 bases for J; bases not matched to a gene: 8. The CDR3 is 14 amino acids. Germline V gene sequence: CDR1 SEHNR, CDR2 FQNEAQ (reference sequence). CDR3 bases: TGTGCCAGCAGGCCAGGGGGCGAAGCTTATGGCTACACCTTC. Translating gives CASRPGGEAYGYTF.

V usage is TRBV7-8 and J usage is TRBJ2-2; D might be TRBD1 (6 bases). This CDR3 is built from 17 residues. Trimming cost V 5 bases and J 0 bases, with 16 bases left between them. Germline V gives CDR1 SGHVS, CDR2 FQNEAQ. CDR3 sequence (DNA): TGTGCCAGCAGCACCCGATACAGGGCCACGAACACCGGGGAGCTGTTTTTT. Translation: CASSTRYRATNTGELFF.

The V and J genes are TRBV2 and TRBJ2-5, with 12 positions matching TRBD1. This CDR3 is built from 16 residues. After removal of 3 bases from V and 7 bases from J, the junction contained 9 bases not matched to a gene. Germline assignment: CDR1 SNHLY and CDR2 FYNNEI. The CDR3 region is CASSESGTGGYVTQYF. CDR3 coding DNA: TGTGCCAGCAGTGAGTCCGGGACAGGGGGCTATGTGACCCAGTACTTC.

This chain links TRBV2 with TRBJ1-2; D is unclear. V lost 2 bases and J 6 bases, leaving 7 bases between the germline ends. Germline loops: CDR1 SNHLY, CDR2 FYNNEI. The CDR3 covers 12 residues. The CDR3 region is CASSERKHGYTF. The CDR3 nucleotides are TGTGCCAGCAGTGAACGTAAGCATGGCTACACCTTC. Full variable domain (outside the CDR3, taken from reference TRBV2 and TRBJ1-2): EPEVTQTPSHQVTQMGQEVILRCVPISNHLYFYWYRQILGQKVEFLVSFYNNEISEKSEIFDDQFSVERPDGSNFTLKIRSTKLEDSAMYFCASSERKHGYTFGSGTRLTVV.

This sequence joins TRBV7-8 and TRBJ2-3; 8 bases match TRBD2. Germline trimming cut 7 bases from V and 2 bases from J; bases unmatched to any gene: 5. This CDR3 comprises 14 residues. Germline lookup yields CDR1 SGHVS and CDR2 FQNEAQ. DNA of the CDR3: TGTGCCAGCAAACTAGCGGAATTCACAGATACGCAGTATTTT. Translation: CASKLAEFTDTQYF.

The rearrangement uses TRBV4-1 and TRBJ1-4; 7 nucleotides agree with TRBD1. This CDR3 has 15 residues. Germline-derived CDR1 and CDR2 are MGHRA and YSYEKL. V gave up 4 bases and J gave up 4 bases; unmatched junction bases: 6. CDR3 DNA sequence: TGCGCCAGCAGCCCACCGGGACAGAGTAATGAAAAACTGTTTTTT. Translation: CASSPPGQSNEKLFF.

The CDR3 nucleotides read TGTGCCAGTCTAGGGGGGGAATTGGACAGGGGAAGGCCCACTGAAGCTTTCTTT. This codes for CASLGGELDRGRPTEAFF. V and J are TRBV11-3 and TRBJ1-1; 9 bases are a match to TRBD1. After removal of 9 bases from V and 4 bases from J, the junction contained 21 bases not matched to a gene. Germline CDR1 SGHNT, CDR2 YENEEA. The CDR3 length is 18 residues.

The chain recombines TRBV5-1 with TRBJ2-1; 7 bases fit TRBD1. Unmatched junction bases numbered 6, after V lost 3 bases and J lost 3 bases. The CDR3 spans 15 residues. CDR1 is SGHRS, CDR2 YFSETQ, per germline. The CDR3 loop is CASSSRGDSYNEQFF. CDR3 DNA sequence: TGCGCCAGCAGCTCTAGAGGGGACAGCTACAATGAGCAGTTCTTC.

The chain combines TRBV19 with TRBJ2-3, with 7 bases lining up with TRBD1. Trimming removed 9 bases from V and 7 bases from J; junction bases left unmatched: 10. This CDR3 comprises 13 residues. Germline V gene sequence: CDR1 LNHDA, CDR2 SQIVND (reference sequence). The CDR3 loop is CASGEGARNTQYF. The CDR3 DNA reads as TGTGCCAGCGGCGAGGGGGCGAGGAATACGCAGTATTTT. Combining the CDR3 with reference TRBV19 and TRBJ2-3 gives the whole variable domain DGGITQSPKYLFRKEGQNVTLSCEQNLNHDAMYWYRQDPGQGLRLIYYSQIVNDFQKGDIAEGYSVSREKKESFPLTVTSAQKNPTAFYLCASGEGARNTQYFGPGTRLTVL.

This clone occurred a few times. Here the CDR3 DNA reads TGTGCCAGCAGCCGGACAGGGGCTATGGTTGGAACCTTC. Its protein product is CASSRTGAMVGTF. The chain employs TRBV5-6 and TRBJ1-2; 9 bases agree with TRBD1. The V and J ends lost 4 bases and 14 bases, in that order; junction bases with no gene match: 12. This CDR3 has 13 amino acids. Per germline, CDR1 SGHDT and CDR2 YYEEEE. The full variable domain, rest sourced from reference TRBV5-6 and TRBJ1-2, is DAGVTQSPTHLIKTRGQQVTLRCSPKSGHDTVSWYQQALGQGPQFIFQYYEEEERQRGNFPDRFSGHQFPNYSSELNVNALLLGDSALYLCASSRTGAMVGTFGSGTRLTVV.

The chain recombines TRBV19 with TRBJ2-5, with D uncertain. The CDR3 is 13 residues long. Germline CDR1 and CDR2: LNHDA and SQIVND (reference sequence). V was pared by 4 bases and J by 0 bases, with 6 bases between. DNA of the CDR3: TGTGCCAGTAGTAGAAGCGACCAAGAGACCCAGTACTTC. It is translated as CASSRSDQETQYF.

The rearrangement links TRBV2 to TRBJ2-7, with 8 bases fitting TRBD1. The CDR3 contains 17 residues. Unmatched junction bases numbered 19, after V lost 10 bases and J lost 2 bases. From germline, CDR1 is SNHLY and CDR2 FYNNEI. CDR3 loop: CATVRPFRDRITYEQYF. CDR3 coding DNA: TGTGCCACCGTACGACCTTTCCGGGACAGGATAACCTACGAGCAGTACTTC.

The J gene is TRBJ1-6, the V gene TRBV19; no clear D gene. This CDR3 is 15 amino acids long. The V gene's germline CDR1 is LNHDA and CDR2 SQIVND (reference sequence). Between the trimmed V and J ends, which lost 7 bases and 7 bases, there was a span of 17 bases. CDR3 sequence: CASTPERQPNSPLHF. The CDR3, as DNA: TGTGCCAGTACCCCCGAGAGGCAGCCCAATTCACCCCTCCACTTT. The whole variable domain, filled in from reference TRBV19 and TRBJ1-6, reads DGGITQSPKYLFRKEGQNVTLSCEQNLNHDAMYWYRQDPGQGLRLIYYSQIVNDFQKGDIAEGYSVSREKKESFPLTVTSAQKNPTAFYLCASTPERQPNSPLHFGNGTRLTVT.

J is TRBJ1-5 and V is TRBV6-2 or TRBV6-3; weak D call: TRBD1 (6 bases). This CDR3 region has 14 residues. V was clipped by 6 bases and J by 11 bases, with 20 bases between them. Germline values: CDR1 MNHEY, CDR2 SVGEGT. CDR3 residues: CASSQMDSSSTQHF. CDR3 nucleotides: TGTGCCAGCAGCCAAATGGACAGCTCCTCGACCCAGCATTTT.

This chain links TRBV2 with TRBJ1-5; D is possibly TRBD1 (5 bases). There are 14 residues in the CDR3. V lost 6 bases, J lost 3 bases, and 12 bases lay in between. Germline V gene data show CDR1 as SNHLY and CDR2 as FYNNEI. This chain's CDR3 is CASSGGGNNQPQHF. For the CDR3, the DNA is TGTGCCAGCAGCGGCGGGGGGAACAATCAGCCCCAGCATTTT.

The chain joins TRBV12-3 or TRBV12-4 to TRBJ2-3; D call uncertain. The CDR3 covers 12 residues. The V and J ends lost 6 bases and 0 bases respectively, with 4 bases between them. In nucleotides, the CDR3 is TGTGCCAGCAGGCAGAGCACAGATACGCAGTATTTT. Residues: CASRQSTDTQYF.

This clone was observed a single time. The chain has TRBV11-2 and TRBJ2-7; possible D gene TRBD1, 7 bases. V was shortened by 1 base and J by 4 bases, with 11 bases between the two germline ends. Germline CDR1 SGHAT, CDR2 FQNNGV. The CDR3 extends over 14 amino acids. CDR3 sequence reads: CASSLGPGGYEQYF. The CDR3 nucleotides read TGTGCCAGCAGCTTAGGGCCAGGGGGGTACGAGCAGTACTTC.

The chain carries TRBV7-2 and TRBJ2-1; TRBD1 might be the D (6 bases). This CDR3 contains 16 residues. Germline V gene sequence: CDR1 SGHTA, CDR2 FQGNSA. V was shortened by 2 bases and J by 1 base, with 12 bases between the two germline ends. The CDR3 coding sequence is TGTGCCAGCAGCTTATTCACAGGGCCATCCTACAATGAGCAGTTCTTC. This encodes CASSLFTGPSYNEQFF.

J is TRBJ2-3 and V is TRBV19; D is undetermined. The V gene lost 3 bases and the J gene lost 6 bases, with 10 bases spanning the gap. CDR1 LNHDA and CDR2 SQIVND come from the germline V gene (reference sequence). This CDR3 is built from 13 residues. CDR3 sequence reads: CASSINSQDTQYF. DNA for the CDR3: TGTGCCAGTAGTATCAACTCACAGGATACGCAGTATTTT.

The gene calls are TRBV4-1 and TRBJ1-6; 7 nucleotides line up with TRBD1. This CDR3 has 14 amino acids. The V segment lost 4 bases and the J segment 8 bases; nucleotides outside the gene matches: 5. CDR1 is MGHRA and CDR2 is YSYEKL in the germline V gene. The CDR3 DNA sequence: TGCGCCAGCAGCCTCACCAGGGGGGATTCACCCCTCCACTTT. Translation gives CASSLTRGDSPLHF.

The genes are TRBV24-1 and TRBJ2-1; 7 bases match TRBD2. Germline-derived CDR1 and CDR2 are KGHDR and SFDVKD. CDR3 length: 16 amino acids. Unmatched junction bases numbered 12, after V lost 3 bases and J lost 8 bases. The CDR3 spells CATSDPSSGDLDEQFF. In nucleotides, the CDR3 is TGTGCCACCAGTGATCCCTCCAGCGGGGATCTGGATGAGCAGTTCTTC.

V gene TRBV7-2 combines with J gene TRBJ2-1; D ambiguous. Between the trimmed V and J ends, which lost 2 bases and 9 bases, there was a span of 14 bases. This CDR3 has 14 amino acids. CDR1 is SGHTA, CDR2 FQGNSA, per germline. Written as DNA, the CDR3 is TGTGCCAGCAGCTTAACGCCCCGGGTGGGTGAGCAGTTCTTC. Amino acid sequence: CASSLTPRVGEQFF.

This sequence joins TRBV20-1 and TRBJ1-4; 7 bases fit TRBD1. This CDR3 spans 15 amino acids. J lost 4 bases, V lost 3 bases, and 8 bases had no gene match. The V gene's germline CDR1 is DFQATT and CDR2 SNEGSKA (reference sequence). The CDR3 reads CSASRRGQHNEKLFF. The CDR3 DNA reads TGCAGTGCTAGTAGGAGGGGACAGCATAATGAAAAACTGTTTTTT.

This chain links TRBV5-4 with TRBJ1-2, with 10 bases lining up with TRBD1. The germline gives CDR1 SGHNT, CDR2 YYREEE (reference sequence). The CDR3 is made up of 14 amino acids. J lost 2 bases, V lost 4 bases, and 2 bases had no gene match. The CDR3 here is CASSRTGGNYGYTF. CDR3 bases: TGTGCCAGCAGCCGGACAGGGGGGAACTATGGCTACACCTTC.

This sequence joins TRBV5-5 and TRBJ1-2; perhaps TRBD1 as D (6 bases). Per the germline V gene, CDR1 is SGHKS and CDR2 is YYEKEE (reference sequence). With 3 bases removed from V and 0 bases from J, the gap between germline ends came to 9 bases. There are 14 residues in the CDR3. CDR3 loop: CASSSGQSNYGYTF. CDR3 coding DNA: TGTGCCAGCAGCTCCGGACAGTCTAACTATGGCTACACCTTC.